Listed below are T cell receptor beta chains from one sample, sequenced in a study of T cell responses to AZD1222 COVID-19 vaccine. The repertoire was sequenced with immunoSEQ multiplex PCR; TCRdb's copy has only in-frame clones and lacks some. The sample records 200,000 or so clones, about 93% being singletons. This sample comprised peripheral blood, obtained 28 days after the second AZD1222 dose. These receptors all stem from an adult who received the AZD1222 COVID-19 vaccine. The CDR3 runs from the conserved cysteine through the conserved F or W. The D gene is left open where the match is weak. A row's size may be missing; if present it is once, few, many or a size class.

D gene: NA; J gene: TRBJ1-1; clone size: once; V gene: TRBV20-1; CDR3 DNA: TGCAGTGCTAGTGGGACGACAAGGGGGGAAGCTTTCTTT; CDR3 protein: CSASGTTRGEAFF
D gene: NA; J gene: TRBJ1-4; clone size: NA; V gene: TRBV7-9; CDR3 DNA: TGTGCCAGCAGCCACGAAGGGCCCTATGAAAAACTGTTTTTT; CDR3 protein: CASSHEGPYEKLFF
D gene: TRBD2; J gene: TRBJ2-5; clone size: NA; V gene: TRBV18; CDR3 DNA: TGTGCCAGCTCACCGCGGACTAGCGGGGGGCAAGAGACCCAGTACTTC; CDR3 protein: CASSPRTSGGQETQYF
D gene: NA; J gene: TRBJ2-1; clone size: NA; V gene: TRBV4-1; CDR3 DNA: TGCGCCAGCAGCCAAGATTGGTTCAATGAGCAGTTCTTC; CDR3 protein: CASSQDWFNEQFF
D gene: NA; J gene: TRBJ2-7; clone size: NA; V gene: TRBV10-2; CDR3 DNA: TGCGCCAGCAGTGAGACTCCCGGACTTGGCAGAAGGGCCTACGAGCAGTACTTC; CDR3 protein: CASSETPGLGRRAYEQYF
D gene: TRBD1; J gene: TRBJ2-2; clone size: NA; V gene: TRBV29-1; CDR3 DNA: TGCAGCGTTGGAAGGGGGCCGGACACCGGGGAGCTGTTTTTT; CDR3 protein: CSVGRGPDTGELFF
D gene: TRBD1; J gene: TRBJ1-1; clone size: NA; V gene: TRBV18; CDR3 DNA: TGTGCCAGCTCACTTGGGACAGGGGGAAAGAACACTGAAGCTTTCTTT; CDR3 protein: CASSLGTGGKNTEAFF
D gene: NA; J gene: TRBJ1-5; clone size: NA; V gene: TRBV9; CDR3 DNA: TGTGCCAGCAGCGTTGGGTGGAGGAGCAATCAGCCCCAGCATTTT; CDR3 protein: CASSVGWRSNQPQHF
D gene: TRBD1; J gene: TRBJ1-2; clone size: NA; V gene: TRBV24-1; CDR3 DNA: TGTGCCACCAGTGATTCCGGACAGGACGGGGGCTACACCTTC; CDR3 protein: CATSDSGQDGGYTF
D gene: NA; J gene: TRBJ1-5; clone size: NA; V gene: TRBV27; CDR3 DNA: TGTGCCAGCAGTTTGTTCGCCCACGGGGGGAGTAATCAGCCCCAGCATTTT; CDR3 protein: CASSLFAHGGSNQPQHF
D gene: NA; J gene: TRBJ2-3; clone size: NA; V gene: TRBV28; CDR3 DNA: TGTGCCAGCAGTTTTTATAGGCCGCACACAGATACGCAGTATTTT; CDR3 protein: CASSFYRPHTDTQYF
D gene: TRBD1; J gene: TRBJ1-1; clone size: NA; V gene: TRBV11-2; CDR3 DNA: TGTGCCAGCAGCCCATTACAGGGGCGCATGAACACTGAAGCTTTCTTT; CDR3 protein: CASSPLQGRMNTEAFF
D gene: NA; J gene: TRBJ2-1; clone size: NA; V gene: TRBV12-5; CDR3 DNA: TGTGCTAGTGGTTTGGTCCTCCACAATGAGCAGTTCTTC; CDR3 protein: CASGLVLHNEQFF
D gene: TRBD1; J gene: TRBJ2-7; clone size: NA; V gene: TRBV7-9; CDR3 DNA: TGTGCCAGCAGCAAAAATACAGGGGACAATTACTACGAGCAGTACTTC; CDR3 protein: CASSKNTGDNYYEQYF
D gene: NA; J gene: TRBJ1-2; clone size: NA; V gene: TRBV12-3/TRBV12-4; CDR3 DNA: TGTGCCAGCAGTTGGGGCTATGGCTACACCTTC; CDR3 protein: CASSWGYGYTF
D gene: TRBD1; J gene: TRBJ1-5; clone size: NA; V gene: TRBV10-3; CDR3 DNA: TGTGCCATCAGTGCTAACACAGGGGACGTTCGAGGCAATCAGCCCCAGCATTTT; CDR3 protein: CAISANTGDVRGNQPQHF
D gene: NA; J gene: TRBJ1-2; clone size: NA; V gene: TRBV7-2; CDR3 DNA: TGTGCCAGCACCCTTGGTGGCGATAACTATGGCTACACCTTC; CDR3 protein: CASTLGGDNYGYTF
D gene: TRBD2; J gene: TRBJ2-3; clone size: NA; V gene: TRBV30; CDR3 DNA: TGTGCCTGGACCTACGGGGGGGCAGATACGCAGTATTTT; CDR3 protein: CAWTYGGADTQYF
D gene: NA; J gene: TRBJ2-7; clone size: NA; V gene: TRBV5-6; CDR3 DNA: TGTGCCAGCAGATCGCAGGGAAGCTCCTACGAGCAGTACTTC; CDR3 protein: CASRSQGSSYEQYF
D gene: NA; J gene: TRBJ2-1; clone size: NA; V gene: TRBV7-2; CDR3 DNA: TGTGCCAGCAGCTTAAAATATTGGGGGGGCAGCTCCTACAATGAGCAGTTCTTC; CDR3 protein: CASSLKYWGGSSYNEQFF
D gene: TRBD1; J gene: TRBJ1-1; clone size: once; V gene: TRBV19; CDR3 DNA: TGTGCCAGTAGGACAGGGGTGGGGATGAACACTGAAGCTTTCTTT; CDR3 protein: CASRTGVGMNTEAFF
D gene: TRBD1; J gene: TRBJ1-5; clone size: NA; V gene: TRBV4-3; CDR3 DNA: TGCGCCAGCAGCCAAGATCGGGGACAGCCCGATGCCCAGCATTTT; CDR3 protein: CASSQDRGQPDAQHF
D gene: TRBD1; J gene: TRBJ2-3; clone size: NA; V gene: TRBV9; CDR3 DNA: TGTGCCAGCAGCGTGACAGGGGTATGGACAGATACGCAGTATTTT; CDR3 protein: CASSVTGVWTDTQYF
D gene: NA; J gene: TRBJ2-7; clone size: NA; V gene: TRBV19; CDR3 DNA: TGTGCCACCACAGTAGGGGCCCTAGGGGAGCAGTACTTC; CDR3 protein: CATTVGALGEQYF
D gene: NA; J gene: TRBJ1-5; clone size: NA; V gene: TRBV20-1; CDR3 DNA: TGCAGTGCTAGTTCTTCCTCCGCGGGCAATCAGCCCCAGCATTTT; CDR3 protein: CSASSSSAGNQPQHF
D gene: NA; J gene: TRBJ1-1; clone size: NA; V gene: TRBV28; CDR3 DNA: TGTGCCAGCAGTTTTGCTGGGTCGGGATTCGGCACTGAAGCTTTCTTT; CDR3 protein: CASSFAGSGFGTEAFF
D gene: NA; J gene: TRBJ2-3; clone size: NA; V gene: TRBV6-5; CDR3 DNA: TGTGCCAGCTCCTGGGGGACAGATACGCAGTATTTT; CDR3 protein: CASSWGTDTQYF
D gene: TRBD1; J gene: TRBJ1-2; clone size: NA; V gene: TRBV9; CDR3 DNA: TGTGCCAGCAGCACCAGGGGGGACACTTGGGACTATGGCTACACCTTC; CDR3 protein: CASSTRGDTWDYGYTF
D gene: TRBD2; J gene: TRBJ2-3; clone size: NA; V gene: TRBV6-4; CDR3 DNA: TGTGCCAGCAGTGCGCTAGCGGGGGGAAGAGATACGCAGTATTTT; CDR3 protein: CASSALAGGRDTQYF
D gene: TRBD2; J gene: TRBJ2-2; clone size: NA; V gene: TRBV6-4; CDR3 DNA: TGTGCCAGCAGTCTTCGTCCAGCGGGGGCTTTCTCCGGGGAGCTGTTTTTT; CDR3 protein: CASSLRPAGAFSGELFF
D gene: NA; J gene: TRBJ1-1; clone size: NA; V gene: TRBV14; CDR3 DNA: TGTGCCAGCAGCCAAGAGGTCGGGGGGGCTGAAGCTTTCTTT; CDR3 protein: CASSQEVGGAEAFF
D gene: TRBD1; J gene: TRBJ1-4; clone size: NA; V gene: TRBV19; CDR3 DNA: TGTGCCAGTAGTTTCCGACAGGGGGCACTTCGTGATGAAAAACTGTTTTTT; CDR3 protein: CASSFRQGALRDEKLFF
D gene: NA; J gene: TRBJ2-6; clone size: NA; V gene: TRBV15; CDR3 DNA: TGTGCCACCAGCAGAGAAAGGACGGGCTCTGGGGCCAACGTCCTGACTTTC; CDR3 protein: CATSRERTGSGANVLTF
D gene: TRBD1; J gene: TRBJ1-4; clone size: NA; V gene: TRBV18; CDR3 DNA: TGTGCCAGCTCACAAGGGACAGAGTCTAATGAAAAACTGTTTTTT; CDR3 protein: CASSQGTESNEKLFF
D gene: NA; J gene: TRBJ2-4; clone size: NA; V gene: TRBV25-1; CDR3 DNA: TGTGCCAGCAGTGAGGGTGACCTCCTGGGCATTCAGTACTTC; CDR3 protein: CASSEGDLLGIQYF
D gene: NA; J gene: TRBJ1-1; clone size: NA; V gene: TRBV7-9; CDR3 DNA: TGTGCCAGCCTAAGGTCTCCCAGGGCGAACACTGAAGCTTTCTTT; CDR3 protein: CASLRSPRANTEAFF
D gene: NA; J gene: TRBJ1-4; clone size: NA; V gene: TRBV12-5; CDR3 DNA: TGTGCTACCCGAGGCAGGGCGTATAATGAAAAACTGTTTTTT; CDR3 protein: CATRGRAYNEKLFF
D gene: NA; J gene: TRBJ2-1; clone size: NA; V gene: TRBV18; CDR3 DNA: TGTGCCAGCTCACCAGGACAGCACCCCAATGAGCAGTTCTTC; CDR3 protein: CASSPGQHPNEQFF
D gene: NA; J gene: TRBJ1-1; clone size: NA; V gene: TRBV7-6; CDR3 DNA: TGTGCCAGCAGCTTACCGGGGGAGGCTTTCTTT; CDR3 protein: CASSLPGEAFF
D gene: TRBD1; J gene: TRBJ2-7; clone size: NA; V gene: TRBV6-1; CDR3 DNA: TGTGCCAGCAGTGAACCCGGGACAGGGGTCTACGAGCAGTACTTC; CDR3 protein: CASSEPGTGVYEQYF
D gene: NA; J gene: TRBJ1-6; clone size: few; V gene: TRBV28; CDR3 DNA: TGTGCCAGCAGTTCCACCTTGGACCGGATTGTCCACTTT; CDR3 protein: CASSSTLDRIVHF
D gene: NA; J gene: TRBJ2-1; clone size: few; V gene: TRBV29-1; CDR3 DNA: TGCAGCGTTTGGTCAACTCTCTACAATGAGCAGTTCTTC; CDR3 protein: CSVWSTLYNEQFF
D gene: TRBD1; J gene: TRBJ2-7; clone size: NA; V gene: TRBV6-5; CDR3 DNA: TGTGCCAGCAGTTATTTCGACAGGGGAGGCTACGAGCAGTACTTC; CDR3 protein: CASSYFDRGGYEQYF
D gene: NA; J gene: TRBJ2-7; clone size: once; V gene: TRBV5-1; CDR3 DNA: TGCGCCAGCAGCCCCGGGAACTCCTACGGGCAGTACTTC; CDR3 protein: CASSPGNSYGQYF
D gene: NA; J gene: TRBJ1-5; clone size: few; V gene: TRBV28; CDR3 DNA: TGTGCCAGCAGTTTGGTACACACCTTCAATCAGCCCCAGCATTTT; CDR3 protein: CASSLVHTFNQPQHF
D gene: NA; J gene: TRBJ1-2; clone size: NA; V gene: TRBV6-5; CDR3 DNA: TGTGCCAGCACCGCCGGAGGCTATGGCTACACCTTC; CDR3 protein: CASTAGGYGYTF
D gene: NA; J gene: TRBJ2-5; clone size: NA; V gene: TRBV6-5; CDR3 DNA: TGTGCCAGCAGAGCCGGCGTGGGACAAGAGACCCAGTACTTC; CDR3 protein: CASRAGVGQETQYF
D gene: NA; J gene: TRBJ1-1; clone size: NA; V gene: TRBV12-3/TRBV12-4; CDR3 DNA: TGTGCCAGCAGTTTAGTCGACACTGAAGCTTTCTTT; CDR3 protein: CASSLVDTEAFF
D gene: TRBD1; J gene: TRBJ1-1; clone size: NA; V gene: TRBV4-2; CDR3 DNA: TGTGCCAGCAGCCAGGAAGGACAGGCTAAAACTTTCTTT; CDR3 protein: CASSQEGQAKTFF
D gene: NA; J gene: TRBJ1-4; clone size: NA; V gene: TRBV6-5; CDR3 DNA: TGTGCCAGCAGCCGGACAGCAAATAATGAAAAACTGTTTTTT; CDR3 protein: CASSRTANNEKLFF
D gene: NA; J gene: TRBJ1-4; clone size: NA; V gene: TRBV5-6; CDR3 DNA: TGTGCCAGCAGCTTGGATCCGGGGGAGGTGTTTTTT; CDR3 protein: CASSLDPGEVFF
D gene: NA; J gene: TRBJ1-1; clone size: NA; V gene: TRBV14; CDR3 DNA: TGTGCCAGCAGCCCCTACCCCAACACTGAAGCTTTCTTT; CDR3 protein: CASSPYPNTEAFF